A single T cell receptor (beta chain) is shown here with its context. Its antigen is still unknown. V was clipped by 6 bases and J by 11 bases, with 17 bases between them. The germline gives CDR1 MNHEY, CDR2 SVGAGI. The CDR3 contains 13 residues. This sample was included in a study of T-cell reconstitution after alpha-beta-depleted transplantation in children. Findings and caveats of the study: At the one-year point after transplant, T-cell counts and TCRbeta diversity were found to come mostly from T cells that had been newly produced. After transplant, high TCRbeta diversity at day 60 in some patients arose from surviving recipient T cells and thymic progenitors.

Unique molecular identifiers were used in preparing the TCRbeta library. Each CDR3 protein gets one entry after TCRdb re-called the PCR reads with MiXCR. The sample has 700,000 to 850,000 distinct CDR3 sequences, around 15% seen once. The chain couples TRBV6-5 to TRBJ1-5; D remains unclear. This specimen consisted of PBMCs, mostly from graft donor cells, obtained 360 days after TCRalphabeta/CD19-depleted stem cell transplant. The origin of this receptor is a male patient younger than 18 who had a stem cell transplant for acute lymphoblastic leukemia, so the T cells may come from the graft donor. The CDR3 loop is CASSPKVSDTQHF. The DNA of the CDR3 is TGTGCCAGCAGCCCCAAGGTATCAGATACCCAGCATTTT.